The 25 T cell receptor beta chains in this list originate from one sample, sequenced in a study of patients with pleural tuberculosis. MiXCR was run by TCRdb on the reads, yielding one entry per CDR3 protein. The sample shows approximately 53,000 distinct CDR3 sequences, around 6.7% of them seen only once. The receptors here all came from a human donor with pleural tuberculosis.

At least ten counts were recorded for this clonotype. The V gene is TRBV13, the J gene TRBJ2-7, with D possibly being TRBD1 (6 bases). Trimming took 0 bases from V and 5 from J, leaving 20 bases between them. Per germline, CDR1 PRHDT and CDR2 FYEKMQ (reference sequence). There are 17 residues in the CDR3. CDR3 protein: CASSLGLDSTKGDEQYF. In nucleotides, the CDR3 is TGTGCCAGCAGCTTAGGCCTGGACAGTACCAAAGGGGACGAGCAGTACTTC.

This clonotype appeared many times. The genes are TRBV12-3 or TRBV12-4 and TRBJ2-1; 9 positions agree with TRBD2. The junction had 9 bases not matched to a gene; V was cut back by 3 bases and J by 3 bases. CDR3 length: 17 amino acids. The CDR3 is CASSFYTGTSFYNEQFF. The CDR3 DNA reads TGTGCCAGCAGTTTCTACACCGGGACTAGCTTCTACAATGAGCAGTTCTTC.

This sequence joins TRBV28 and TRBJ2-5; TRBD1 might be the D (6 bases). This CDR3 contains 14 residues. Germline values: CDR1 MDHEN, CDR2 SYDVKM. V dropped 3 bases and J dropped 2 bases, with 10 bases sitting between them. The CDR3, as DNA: TGTGCCAGCAGTTTTACAGGGCCTCAAGAGACCCAGTACTTC. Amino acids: CASSFTGPQETQYF.

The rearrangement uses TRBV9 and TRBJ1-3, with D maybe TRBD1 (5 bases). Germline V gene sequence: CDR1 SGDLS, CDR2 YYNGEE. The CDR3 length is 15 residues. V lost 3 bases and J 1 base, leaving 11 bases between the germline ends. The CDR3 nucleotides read TGTGCCAGCAGCGCCGGGGGAGGTTCTGGAAACACCATATATTTT. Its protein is CASSAGGGSGNTIYF.

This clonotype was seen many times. DNA of the CDR3: TGTGCCAGCAGTTTAAGCAGGGGGCACGCTCGGACGGACACTGAAGCTTTCTTT. This gives the protein CASSLSRGHARTDTEAFF. The V gene is TRBV28, the J gene TRBJ1-1, with 8 bases identical to TRBD1. The CDR3 consists of 18 residues. Losses at the gene ends were 2 bases for V and 3 bases for J; bases not matched to a gene: 14. Germline V gene data show CDR1 as MDHEN and CDR2 as SYDVKM. Full variable domain (rest looked up from reference TRBV28 and TRBJ1-1): DVKVTQSSRYLVKRTGEKVFLECVQDMDHENMFWYRQDPGLGLRLIYFSYDVKMKEKGDIPEGYSVSREKKERFSLILESASTNQTSMYLCASSLSRGHARTDTEAFFGQGTRLTVV.

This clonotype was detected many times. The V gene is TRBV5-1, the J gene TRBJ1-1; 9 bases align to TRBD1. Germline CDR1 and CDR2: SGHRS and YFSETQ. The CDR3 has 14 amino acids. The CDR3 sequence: CATRTGDRNTEAFF. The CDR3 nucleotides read TGCGCGACCAGGACAGGGGACCGGAACACTGAAGCTTTCTTT. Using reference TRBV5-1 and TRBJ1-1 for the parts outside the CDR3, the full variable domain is KAGVTQTPRYLIKTRGQQVTLSCSPISGHRSVSWYQQTPGQGLQFLFEYFSETQRNKGNFPGRFSGRQFSNSRSEMNVSTLELGDSALYLCATRTGDRNTEAFFGQGTRLTVV.

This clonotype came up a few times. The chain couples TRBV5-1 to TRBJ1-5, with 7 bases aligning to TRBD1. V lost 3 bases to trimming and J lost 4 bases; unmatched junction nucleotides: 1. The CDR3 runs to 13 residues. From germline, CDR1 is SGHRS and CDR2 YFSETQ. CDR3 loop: CASSSGQNQPQHF. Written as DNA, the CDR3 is TGCGCCAGCAGCTCGGGACAGAATCAGCCCCAGCATTTT.

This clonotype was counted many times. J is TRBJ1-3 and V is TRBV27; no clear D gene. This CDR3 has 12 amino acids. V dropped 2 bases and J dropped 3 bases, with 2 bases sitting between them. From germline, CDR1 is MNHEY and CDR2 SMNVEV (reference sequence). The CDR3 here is CASSLDGNTIYF. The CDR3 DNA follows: TGTGCCAGCAGTTTAGATGGAAACACCATATATTTT.

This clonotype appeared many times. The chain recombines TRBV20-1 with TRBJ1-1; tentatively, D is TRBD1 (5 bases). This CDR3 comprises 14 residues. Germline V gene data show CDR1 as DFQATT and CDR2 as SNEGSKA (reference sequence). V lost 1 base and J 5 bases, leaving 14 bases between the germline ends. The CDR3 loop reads CSARVEGDETEAFF. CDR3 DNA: TGCAGTGCTAGAGTGGAAGGGGATGAAACTGAAGCTTTCTTT.

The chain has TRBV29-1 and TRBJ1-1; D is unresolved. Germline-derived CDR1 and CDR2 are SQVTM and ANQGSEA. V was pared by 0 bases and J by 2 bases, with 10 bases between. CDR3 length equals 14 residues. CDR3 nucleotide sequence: TGCAGCGTTGAAGAAAGTTATGAAAACACTGAAGCTTTCTTT. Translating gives CSVEESYENTEAFF.

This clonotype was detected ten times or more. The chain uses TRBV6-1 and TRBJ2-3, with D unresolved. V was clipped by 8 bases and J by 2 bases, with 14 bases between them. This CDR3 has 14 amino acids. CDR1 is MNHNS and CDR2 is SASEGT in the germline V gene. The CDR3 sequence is CASARTLTTDTQYF. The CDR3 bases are TGTGCCAGCGCCCGAACCCTGACCACAGATACGCAGTATTTT.

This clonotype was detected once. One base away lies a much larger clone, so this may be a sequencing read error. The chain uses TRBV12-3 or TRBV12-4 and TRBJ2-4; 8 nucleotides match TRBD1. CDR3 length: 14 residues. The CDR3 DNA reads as TGTGCCAGCAGTTTACAGGGGGCCAAAAACACTCAGTACTTC. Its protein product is CASSLQGAKNTQYF.

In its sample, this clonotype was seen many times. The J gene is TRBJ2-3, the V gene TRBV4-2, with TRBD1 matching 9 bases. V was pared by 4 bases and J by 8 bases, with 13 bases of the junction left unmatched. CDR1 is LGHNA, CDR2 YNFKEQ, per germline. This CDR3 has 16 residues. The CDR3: CASSPGGQGGQSTQYF. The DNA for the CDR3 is TGTGCCAGCAGCCCTGGGGGACAGGGTGGGCAAAGTACGCAGTATTTT.

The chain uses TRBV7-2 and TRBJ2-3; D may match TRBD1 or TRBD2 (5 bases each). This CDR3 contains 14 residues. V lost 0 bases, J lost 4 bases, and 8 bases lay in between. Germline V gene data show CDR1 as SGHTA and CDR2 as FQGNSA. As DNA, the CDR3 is TGTGCCAGCAGCTTAGCGCTGGGGGCAGATACGCAGTATTTT. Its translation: CASSLALGADTQYF.

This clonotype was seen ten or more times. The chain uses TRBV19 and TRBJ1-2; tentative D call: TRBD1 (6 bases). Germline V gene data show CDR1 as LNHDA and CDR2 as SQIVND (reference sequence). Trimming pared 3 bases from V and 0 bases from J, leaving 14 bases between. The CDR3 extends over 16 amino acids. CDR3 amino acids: CASSMTGGSSNYGYTF. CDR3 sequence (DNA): TGTGCCAGTAGTATGACAGGCGGCTCATCTAACTATGGCTACACCTTC.

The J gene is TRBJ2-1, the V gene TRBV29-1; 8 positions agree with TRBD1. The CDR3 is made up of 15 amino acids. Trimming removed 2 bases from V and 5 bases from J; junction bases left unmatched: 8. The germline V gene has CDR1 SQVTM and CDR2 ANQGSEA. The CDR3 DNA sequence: TGCAGCGTTGAACGGTCAGGGGGCCCCCACAATGAGCAGTTCTTC. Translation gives CSVERSGGPHNEQFF.

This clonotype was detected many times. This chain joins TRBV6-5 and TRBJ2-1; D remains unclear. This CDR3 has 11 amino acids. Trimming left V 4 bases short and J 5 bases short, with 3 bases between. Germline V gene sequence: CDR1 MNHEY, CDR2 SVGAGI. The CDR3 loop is CASSSHNEQFF. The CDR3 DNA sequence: TGTGCCAGCAGTTCGCACAATGAGCAGTTCTTC.

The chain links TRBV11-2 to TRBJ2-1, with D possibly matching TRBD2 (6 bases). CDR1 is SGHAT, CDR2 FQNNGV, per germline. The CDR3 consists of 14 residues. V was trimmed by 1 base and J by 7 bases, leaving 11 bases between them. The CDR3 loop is CASSLVRETNEQFF. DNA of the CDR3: TGTGCCAGCAGCTTAGTACGGGAGACGAATGAGCAGTTCTTC. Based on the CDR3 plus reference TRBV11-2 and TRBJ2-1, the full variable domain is EAGVAQSPRYKIIEKRQSVAFWCNPISGHATLYWYQQILGQGPKLLIQFQNNGVVDDSQLPKDRFSAERLKGVDSTLKIQPAKLEDSAVYLCASSLVRETNEQFFGPGTRLTVL.

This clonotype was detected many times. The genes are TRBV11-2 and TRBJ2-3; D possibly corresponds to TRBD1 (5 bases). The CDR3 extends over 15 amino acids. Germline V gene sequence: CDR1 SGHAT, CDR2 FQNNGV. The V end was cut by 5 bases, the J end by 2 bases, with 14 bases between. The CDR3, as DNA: TGTGCCAGCAGCAATCGACAGAAAACCACAGATACGCAGTATTTT. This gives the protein CASSNRQKTTDTQYF.

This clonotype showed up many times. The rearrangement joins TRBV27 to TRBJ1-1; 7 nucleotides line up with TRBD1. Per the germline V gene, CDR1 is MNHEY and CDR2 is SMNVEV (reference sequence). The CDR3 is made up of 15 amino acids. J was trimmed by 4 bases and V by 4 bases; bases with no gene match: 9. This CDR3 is CASSSRQAGGTEAFF. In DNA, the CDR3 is TGTGCCAGCAGTTCCAGACAGGCAGGGGGCACTGAAGCTTTCTTT.

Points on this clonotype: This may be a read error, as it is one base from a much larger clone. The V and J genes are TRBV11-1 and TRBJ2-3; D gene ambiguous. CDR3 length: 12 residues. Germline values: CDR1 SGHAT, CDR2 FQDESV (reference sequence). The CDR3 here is CTSSLDADTQYF. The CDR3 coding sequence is TGTACCAGCAGCTTAGACGCGGATACGCAGTATTTT.

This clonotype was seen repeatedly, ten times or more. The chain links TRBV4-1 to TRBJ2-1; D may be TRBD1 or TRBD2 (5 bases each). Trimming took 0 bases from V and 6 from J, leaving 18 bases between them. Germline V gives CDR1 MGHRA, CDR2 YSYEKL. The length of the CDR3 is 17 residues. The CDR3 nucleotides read TGCGCCAGCAGCCAAGAATTCCGGGACCACCTACCCAATGAGCAGTTCTTC. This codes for CASSQEFRDHLPNEQFF.

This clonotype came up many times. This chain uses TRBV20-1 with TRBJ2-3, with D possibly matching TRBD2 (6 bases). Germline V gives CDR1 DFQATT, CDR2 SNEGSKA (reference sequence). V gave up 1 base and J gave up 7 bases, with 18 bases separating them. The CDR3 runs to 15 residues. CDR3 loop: CSARVAEQGRHTQYF. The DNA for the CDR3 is TGCAGTGCTAGAGTAGCGGAGCAGGGACGGCATACGCAGTATTTT.

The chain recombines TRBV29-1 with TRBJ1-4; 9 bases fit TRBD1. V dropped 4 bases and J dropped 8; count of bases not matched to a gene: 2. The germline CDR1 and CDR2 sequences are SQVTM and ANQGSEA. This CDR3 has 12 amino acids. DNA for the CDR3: TGCAGCGTTGTCGGGACAGGGGAAAAACTGTTTTTT. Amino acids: CSVVGTGEKLFF.

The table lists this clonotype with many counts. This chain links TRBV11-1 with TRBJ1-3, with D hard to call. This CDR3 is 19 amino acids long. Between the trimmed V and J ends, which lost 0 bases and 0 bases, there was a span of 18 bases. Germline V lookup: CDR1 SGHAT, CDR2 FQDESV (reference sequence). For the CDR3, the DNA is TGTGCCAGCAGCTTAGCGCTAGGAGGCTCCCAGCGCTCTGGAAACACCATATATTTT. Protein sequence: CASSLALGGSQRSGNTIYF.